This note documents a single T cell receptor (beta chain) sequence. As processed by the authors: From reference gene primer amplification, estimates of nucleated cell counts were derived. This table comes from immunoSEQ multiplex PCR, and its TCRdb copy is limited to in-frame clones, with some not included. V and J calls and clone size are as listed in that table; D and trimming were resolved from the DNA. The table records 250,000 to 300,000 clones, 88% of them present only once. CDR3 length: 14 amino acids. V was pared by 6 bases and J by 6 bases, with 10 bases of the junction left unmatched. Germline V CDR1 and CDR2: LNHDA, SQIVND (reference sequence). The data were taken from a study of blood T cell repertoires in COVID-19. For the study at large: There were acute and convalescent COVID-19 samples, and they came from the United States, Italy and Spain.

The rearrangement joins TRBV19 to TRBJ1-1, with 7 bases that match TRBD1. This sequence was found in a woman in her sixties or seventies in a cohort exposed to, infected with or recovered from COVID-19 (not recorded which). The sequencing sample was made of PBMCs or T cells enriched from blood (not recorded which). This CDR3 reads CASRGDSSTAEAFF. CDR3 in DNA: TGTGCCAGTAGAGGGGACAGTTCGACTGCTGAAGCTTTCTTT.